The entry below gives a single TCR beta chain sequence along with its context. No antigen is known for it. The data belong to a study of T-cell memory formation after mild COVID-19. Study overall: TCR clusters mostly belonged to single donors. Study-wide findings and caveats: There were some responding clones in pre-infection memory, which suggested that cross-reactive memory had joined. CD8+ contracting clones occupied EMRA, while CD4+ ones occupied mainly CM and EM.

The 5'RACE method, run with constant-segment primers, produced TCR alpha and TCR beta cDNA libraries (carrying sample barcodes and UMIs). Using its own MiXCR run on the 5' RACE reads, TCRdb lists one record per CDR3 protein. The data hold some 250,000 distinct CDR3 sequences, with about a sixth observed a single time. This CDR3 has 18 amino acids. The germline gives CDR1 LGHNA, CDR2 YSLEER. V shed 0 bases and J 2 bases; nucleotides not matched to a gene: 9. The clonotype originates from a man aged 18 to 29 who had mild COVID-19 (a few samples of this study predate the infection). Cell type and time point are not known. The specimen was PBMCs or a T cell subset sorted from them (not recorded which). The chain employs TRBV4-3 and TRBJ2-7, with 11 bases that match TRBD2. The CDR3 loop reads CASSQETSSGGLAYEQYF. The CDR3 DNA reads as TGCGCCAGCAGCCAAGAGACGTCTAGCGGGGGGCTGGCCTACGAGCAGTACTTC.